The T cell receptor (beta chain) described here comes from a study of cytomegalovirus exposure and HLA in healthy donors. At the level of the study: Ancestry clustering placed around four fifths of 350 to 500 genotyped donors in the Caucasian-associated cluster.

Germline lookup yields CDR1 SQVTM and CDR2 ANQGSEA. With 6 bases clipped from V and 7 bases from J, the junction kept 4 bases outside the gene matches. The CDR3 consists of 12 residues. There are a few counts of this clone. Its antigen is as yet unknown. Researchers ran the PCR with 60 Vbeta and 13 Jbeta primers. Original analysis: Later, an analysis found some 80 million unique TCR beta chains, and 9.5 million to 12 million of these were shared. The method was immunoSEQ multiplex PCR; TCRdb's version includes in-frame clones alone and lacks a portion of them. From that table come the V and J calls and clone size; the DNA was used to work out D and trimming. This table has about 130,000 clones, 70% to 85% appearing once. Study outcomes and limitations: Later analysis showed most CMV-associated TCR beta chains appearing HLA-restricted. Overall, around 160 TCR beta chains were annotated as cytomegalovirus-associated.

The TCR originated in a woman in her forties or fifties in good health and CMV-seronegative. The material sequenced was PBMCs. This chain joins TRBV29-1 and TRBJ2-4; the match to TRBD1 covers 9 bases. The CDR3 protein is CSVSGQGNIQYF. The CDR3 DNA sequence: TGCAGCGTATCCGGACAGGGGAACATTCAGTACTTC.